One sample yielded the 10 T cell receptor beta chains listed below, sequenced in a study of a mutant IDH1 vaccine in newly diagnosed glioma. These receptors have no identified antigens. Noted time point: week 35, safety follow-up. With topical imiquimod, each dose of the vaccine consisted of 300 ug of mutant IDH1 20-mer peptide. Generated by immunoSEQ multiplex PCR, the TCRdb table keeps only in-frame clones and is missing some. The sample has fewer than 70,000 clones, 70% to 90% seen once. Source: PBMCs, taken from a glioma patient whose treatment included an IDH1 peptide vaccine. These receptors all come from a young man with glioma.

The chain uses TRBV13 and TRBJ1-5; D might be TRBD1 (6 bases). The CDR3 loop spans 16 amino acids. V lost 5 bases and J lost 6, with 20 bases in between. Germline loops: CDR1 PRHDT, CDR2 FYEKMQ (reference sequence). The CDR3 sequence: CASSPGGQGSPQPQHF. CDR3 nucleotide sequence: TGTGCCAGCAGCCCGGGGGGGCAGGGTAGCCCTCAGCCCCAGCATTTT.

V gene TRBV13 combines with J gene TRBJ1-3, with D unclear. The CDR3 is 17 amino acids. V lost 3 bases, J lost 0 bases, and 15 bases lay in between. Germline assignment: CDR1 PRHDT and CDR2 FYEKMQ (reference sequence). CDR3 region: CASSFRYSLSSGNTIYF. Here the CDR3 DNA reads TGTGCCAGCAGCTTCCGGTACAGCTTATCCTCTGGAAACACCATATATTTT.

This clone was observed once. The chain joins TRBV4-2 to TRBJ2-2, with D possibly TRBD2 on 7 matching bases. Germline loops: CDR1 LGHNA, CDR2 YNFKEQ. The CDR3 runs 20 residues. V lost 1 base, J lost 0 bases, and 21 bases lay in between. The CDR3 reads CASSQAGLGGGGSNTGELFF. The CDR3 DNA sequence: TGTGCCAGCAGCCAAGCCGGCCTTGGGGGCGGGGGATCGAACACCGGGGAGCTGTTTTTT.

CDR3 in amino acids: CATSGGNEQFF. The CDR3 DNA follows: TGTGCCACCTCGGGAGGGAATGAGCAGTTCTTC. The V gene is TRBV18, the J gene TRBJ2-1; 8 bases match TRBD2. The V gene's germline CDR1 is KGHSH and CDR2 LQKENI. The CDR3 is made up of 11 amino acids. V lost 10 bases and J lost 7; bases outside the gene matches: 3.

This chain joins TRBV27 and TRBJ2-5; tentatively, D is TRBD1 (6 bases). CDR1 and CDR2 (germline): MNHEY, SMNVEV (reference sequence). V lost 0 bases and J 2 bases, leaving 10 bases between the germline ends. The CDR3 has 15 amino acids. CDR3 DNA sequence: TGTGCCAGCAGTTTATCGAGGCAGGGGCAAGAGACCCAGTACTTC. Protein: CASSLSRQGQETQYF.

This chain connects TRBV25-1 to TRBJ1-5; 8 bases are shared with TRBD1. The ends lost 11 bases at V and 7 bases at J; junction bases unmatched: 7. This CDR3 is 12 amino acids long. The germline gives CDR1 MGHDK, CDR2 SYGVNS. In nucleotides, the CDR3 is TGTGCCTGTGGACAGGGTCCCCAGCCCCAGCATTTT. Amino acid sequence: CACGQGPQPQHF.

The chain uses TRBV5-6 and TRBJ1-4; 7 positions agree with TRBD1. With V trimmed by 3 bases and J by 6 bases, 11 bases remained unmatched. This CDR3 contains 16 residues. Germline CDR1 is SGHDT and CDR2 is YYEEEE. The CDR3 loop is CASSWGGGRLDEKLFF. The DNA of the CDR3 is TGTGCCAGCAGCTGGGGAGGGGGCCGGCTGGATGAAAAACTGTTTTTT. Full variable domain (missing parts from reference TRBV5-6 and TRBJ1-4): DAGVTQSPTHLIKTRGQQVTLRCSPKSGHDTVSWYQQALGQGPQFIFQYYEEEERQRGNFPDRFSGHQFPNYSSELNVNALLLGDSALYLCASSWGGGRLDEKLFFGSGTQLSVL.

There are many counts of this clone. The chain combines TRBV5-4 with TRBJ1-2; unclear D gene. Trimming shortened V by 6 bases and J by 4 bases, and 13 bases separated the two germline ends. Germline V gene data show CDR1 as SGHNT and CDR2 as YYREEE (reference sequence). This CDR3 has 13 amino acids. The CDR3 loop reads CASNLGGSYGYTF. In nucleotides, the CDR3 is TGTGCCAGCAACCTTGGAGGATCCTATGGCTACACCTTC.

V is TRBV6-5 and J is TRBJ1-5, with D possibly matching TRBD1 (6 bases). Germline values: CDR1 MNHEY, CDR2 SVGAGI. The CDR3 has 13 residues. V lost 6 bases and J 3 bases, leaving 9 bases between the germline ends. CDR3 protein: CASRRQANQPQHF. The DNA of the CDR3 is TGTGCCAGCAGACGACAGGCCAATCAGCCCCAGCATTTT.

The chain is built from TRBV4-1 and TRBJ2-1, with no clear D. CDR3 length: 12 residues. Germline loops: CDR1 MGHRA, CDR2 YSYEKL. The V and J ends lost 1 base and 9 bases respectively, with 7 bases between them. The CDR3 is CASSQGVSEQFF. Written as DNA, the CDR3 is TGCGCCAGCAGCCAAGGTGTGAGTGAGCAGTTCTTC.